Sequencing of this T cell receptor (beta chain) was carried out in a study of blood T cell repertoires in COVID-19. Study background: The United States, Italy and Spain supplied acute and convalescent COVID-19 samples.

Assignments of participants to cohorts depended upon their own reported clinical history. Per the study methods: The assay estimated nucleated cells by amplifying reference gene primers. Clones were sequenced by immunoSEQ multiplex PCR, and TCRdb holds only the in-frame ones, with some missing. The DNA was the basis for D and trimming; V, J and clone size are from that table. The sample holds hundreds of thousands of clones, roughly 88% seen once. The CDR3 contains 14 residues. Germline CDR1 and CDR2: SQVTM and ANQGSEA. J was trimmed by 4 bases and V by 7 bases; bases with no gene match: 12. The source of this sequence is a young woman who had been exposed to COVID-19. The J gene is TRBJ1-1, the V gene TRBV29-1; 7 nucleotides align to TRBD1. The sample consisted of PBMCs or T cells enriched from blood (not recorded which). The CDR3 coding sequence is TGCAGCGCCTTCCGAAGGGGGCGGGCCACTGAAGCTTTCTTT. Its protein product is CSAFRRGRATEAFF.